This TCR beta chain was observed in a study of spatial heterogeneity in lung cancer. About the study: An average of more than ten raw reads was observed per unique TCR and UMI combination.

TCR cDNA molecules each carried a unique molecular identifier. MiXCR was run by TCRdb on the 5' RACE reads, yielding one entry per CDR3 protein. There are about 45,000 distinct CDR3 sequences in the sample; approximately 12% occur only once, and 42% lies in the top ten. This sample's time point: sample taken at primary tumor resection. Researchers sequenced whole RNA taken from tumor, nontumor lung or frozen PBMC without sorting. Donors were 72 untreated early-stage non-small cell lung cancer patients. This clonotype was counted at least ten times. This receptor was obtained from a female donor with early-stage non-small cell lung cancer. The sample consisted of PBMCs, taken at surgery.

The CDR3: CASAPHGGTTGETQYF. The DNA of the CDR3 is TGTGCCAGCGCCCCCCACGGGGGGACAACAGGAGAGACCCAGTACTTC. The chain carries TRBV6-5 and TRBJ2-5, with a tentative D call TRBD2 (7 bases). Per germline, CDR1 MNHEY and CDR2 SVGAGI. V lost 8 bases to trimming and J lost 4 bases, with 23 bases between them. The CDR3 is made up of 16 amino acids.